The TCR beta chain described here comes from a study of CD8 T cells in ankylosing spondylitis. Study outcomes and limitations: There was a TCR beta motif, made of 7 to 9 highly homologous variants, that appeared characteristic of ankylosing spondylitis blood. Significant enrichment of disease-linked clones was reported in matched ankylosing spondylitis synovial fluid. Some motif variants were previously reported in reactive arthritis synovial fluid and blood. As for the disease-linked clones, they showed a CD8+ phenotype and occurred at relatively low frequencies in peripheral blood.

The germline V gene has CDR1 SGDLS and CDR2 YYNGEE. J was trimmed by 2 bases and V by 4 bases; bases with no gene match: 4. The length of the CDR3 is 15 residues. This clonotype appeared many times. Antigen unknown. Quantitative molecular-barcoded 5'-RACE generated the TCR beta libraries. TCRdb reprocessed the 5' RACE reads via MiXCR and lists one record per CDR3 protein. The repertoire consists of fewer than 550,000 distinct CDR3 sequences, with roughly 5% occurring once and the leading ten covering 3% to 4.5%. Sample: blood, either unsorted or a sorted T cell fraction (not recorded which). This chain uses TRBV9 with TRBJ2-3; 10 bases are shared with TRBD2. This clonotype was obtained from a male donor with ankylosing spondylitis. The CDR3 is CASSPSGGDTDTQYF. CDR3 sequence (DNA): TGTGCCAGCAGCCCGAGCGGGGGGGACACAGATACGCAGTATTTT.